The rows below give T cell receptor beta chains drawn from one sample of a study of blood T cell repertoires in COVID-19. The assay was immunoSEQ multiplex PCR, and TCRdb's table has in-frame clones only and misses some. This table has about 46,000 clones, roughly 88% appearing once. Sequenced sample: peripheral blood. These receptors all come from a human donor in a cohort sampled during active COVID-19. The donor label of this sample is uncertain. CDR3s include the opening cysteine and the closing phenylalanine or tryptophan. The D gene is left open where the match is weak. Expanded clones get a size class; other rows say once, few or many, or leave the size out.

TRBJ1-1	once	TRBV3-1/TRBV3-2	NA	CASSADLNTEAFF	TGTGCCAGCAGCGCAGACTTGAACACTGAAGCTTTCTTT
TRBJ1-2	NA	TRBV18	NA	CASSKATQSINYGYTF	TGTGCCAGCTCTAAAGCCACCCAATCGATAAACTATGGCTACACCTTC
TRBJ1-1	NA	TRBV12-3/TRBV12-4	NA	CASSLTPNEAFF	TGTGCCAGCAGCTTGACACCAAATGAAGCTTTCTTT
TRBJ2-7	NA	TRBV19	TRBD1	CATWSGQGNEQYF	TGTGCCACCTGGTCAGGACAGGGGAACGAGCAGTACTTC
TRBJ1-2	NA	TRBV6-5	NA	CASSPASGLNYGYTF	TGTGCCAGCTCTCCGGCCAGCGGTCTTAACTATGGCTACACCTTC
TRBJ2-7	NA	TRBV6-6	NA	CASSYSATSAEEQYF	TGTGCCAGCAGTTACTCAGCAACCAGCGCCGAGGAGCAGTACTTC
TRBJ2-7	NA	TRBV7-2	TRBD1	CASSLSQGAYEQYF	TGTGCCAGCAGCCTCAGCCAGGGGGCCTACGAGCAGTACTTC
TRBJ2-5	few	TRBV5-1	TRBD1	CASSIQGVETQYF	TGCGCCAGCAGCATACAGGGGGTGGAGACCCAGTACTTC
TRBJ2-7	NA	TRBV29-1	NA	CSVGTQAGSYEQYF	TGCAGCGTCGGGACACAGGCGGGCTCCTACGAGCAGTACTTC
TRBJ1-5	NA	TRBV2	TRBD1	CASRGTASNQPQHF	TGTGCCAGCAGGGGGACAGCCAGCAATCAGCCCCAGCATTTT
TRBJ2-3	NA	TRBV7-2	NA	CASSLSPRGTDTQYF	TGTGCCAGCAGCTTGTCCCCGAGGGGCACAGATACGCAGTATTTT
TRBJ2-7	few	TRBV29-1	TRBD2	CSVEGAGGIYEQYF	TGCAGCGTTGAAGGGGCGGGGGGTATATACGAGCAGTACTTC
TRBJ2-1	NA	TRBV7-8	TRBD2	CASSFSSGGGAGNEQFF	TGTGCCAGCAGCTTCTCGTCGGGCGGGGGGGCCGGAAATGAGCAGTTCTTC
TRBJ2-3	NA	TRBV6-4	TRBD2	CASSEGLAGGPDTQYF	TGTGCCAGCAGTGAGGGACTAGCGGGGGGTCCAGATACGCAGTATTTT
TRBJ2-3	NA	TRBV27	TRBD1	CASSPGQGAVDTQYF	TGTGCCAGCAGTCCGGGACAGGGGGCAGTAGATACGCAGTATTTT
TRBJ2-3	NA	TRBV5-6	NA	CASSLLASDTQYF	TGTGCCAGCAGCTTGCTAGCTTCCGATACGCAGTATTTT
TRBJ1-3	once	TRBV5-1	NA	CASSLWGEYSGNTIYF	TGCGCCAGCAGCTTGTGGGGAGAATACTCTGGAAACACCATATATTTT
TRBJ1-2	NA	TRBV6-5	TRBD1	CASTERQGYGYTF	TGTGCCAGCACGGAAAGACAGGGGTATGGCTACACCTTC
TRBJ2-1	NA	TRBV5-1	NA	CASSRGRGSSYNEQFF	TGCGCCAGCAGCAGGGGCCGGGGGAGCTCCTACAATGAGCAGTTCTTC
TRBJ1-4	once	TRBV9	TRBD1	CASSARRGQGGEKLFF	TGTGCCAGCAGCGCGCGACGGGGACAGGGCGGGGAAAAACTGTTTTTT
TRBJ2-5	NA	TRBV3-1/TRBV3-2	TRBD2	CASSHAGTSGGAGETQYF	TGTGCCAGCAGCCATGCCGGGACTAGCGGGGGGGCAGGGGAGACCCAGTACTTC
TRBJ1-1	NA	TRBV7-9	TRBD1	CASSLGQGSSEAFF	TGTGCCAGCAGCTTGGGACAGGGGAGCTCTGAAGCTTTCTTT
TRBJ2-3	NA	TRBV14	TRBD1	CASSQRVGQGLDTQYF	TGTGCCAGCAGCCAAAGGGTCGGACAGGGGCTTGATACGCAGTATTTT
TRBJ2-1	NA	TRBV27	TRBD1	CASSPGTVSYNEQFF	TGTGCCAGCAGTCCCGGGACAGTCTCCTACAATGAGCAGTTCTTC
TRBJ1-2	few	TRBV5-1	NA	CASSLDSTYGYTF	TGCGCCAGCAGCCTAGACAGCACCTATGGCTACACCTTC
TRBJ2-1	NA	TRBV4-2	NA	CASSQDGNRFRVEQFF	TGTGCCAGCAGCCAAGATGGGAACAGGTTTCGAGTTGAGCAGTTCTTC
TRBJ2-3	NA	TRBV7-8	TRBD1	CASSLAGTATQYF	TGTGCCAGCAGCTTAGCGGGGACAGCCACGCAGTATTTT
TRBJ1-2	NA	TRBV4-3	NA	CASSQVRGKDGYTF	TGCGCCAGCAGCCAAGTGCGGGGGAAGGATGGCTACACCTTC
TRBJ2-2	NA	TRBV2	NA	CASSEDRWNTGELFF	TGTGCCAGCAGTGAAGACAGGTGGAACACCGGGGAGCTGTTTTTT
TRBJ1-2	NA	TRBV7-2	NA	CASSFQNYGYTF	TGTGCCAGCAGCTTCCAGAACTATGGCTACACCTTC
TRBJ2-1	NA	TRBV6-5	NA	CASTTQGSYNEQFF	TGTGCCAGCACTACGCAGGGTTCCTACAATGAGCAGTTCTTC
TRBJ2-2	NA	TRBV5-1	TRBD1	CASSTGQGNTGELFF	TGCGCCAGCAGCACGGGACAGGGAAACACCGGGGAGCTGTTTTTT
TRBJ2-5	NA	TRBV29-1	NA	CSVEDRVGVGETQYF	TGCAGCGTTGAAGATCGTGTCGGGGTCGGGGAGACCCAGTACTTC
TRBJ2-7	NA	TRBV19	NA	CASSIGAGTYEQYF	TGTGCCAGTAGTATAGGGGCAGGGACCTACGAGCAGTACTTC
TRBJ2-7	NA	TRBV10-3	NA	CAISLGQSYEQYF	TGTGCCATCAGCTTAGGACAGAGCTACGAGCAGTACTTC
TRBJ1-6	NA	TRBV9	NA	CASSAGVLGYNSPLHF	TGTGCCAGCAGCGCCGGGGTCCTTGGTTATAATTCACCCCTCCACTTT
TRBJ1-1	few	TRBV5-1	NA	CASSTRGPVFGEAFF	TGCGCCAGCAGCACCAGGGGACCGGTGTTTGGTGAAGCTTTCTTT
TRBJ1-1	NA	TRBV28	NA	CASGFDLNTEAFF	TGTGCCAGTGGGTTTGACTTGAACACTGAAGCTTTCTTT
TRBJ1-4	NA	TRBV30	TRBD1	CAWYGTGGEKLFF	TGTGCCTGGTATGGGACAGGGGGTGAAAAACTGTTTTTT
TRBJ2-7	NA	TRBV6-6	TRBD1	CASSQLRDSSYEQYF	TGTGCCAGCAGTCAACTCAGGGACAGCTCCTACGAGCAGTACTTC
TRBJ2-5	NA	TRBV15	TRBD2	CATSRDRAGGKETQYF	TGTGCCACCAGCAGAGATCGGGCGGGGGGGAAAGAGACCCAGTACTTC
TRBJ1-4	NA	TRBV4-2	NA	CASTITANEKLFF	TGTGCCAGCACCATCACAGCTAATGAAAAACTGTTTTTT